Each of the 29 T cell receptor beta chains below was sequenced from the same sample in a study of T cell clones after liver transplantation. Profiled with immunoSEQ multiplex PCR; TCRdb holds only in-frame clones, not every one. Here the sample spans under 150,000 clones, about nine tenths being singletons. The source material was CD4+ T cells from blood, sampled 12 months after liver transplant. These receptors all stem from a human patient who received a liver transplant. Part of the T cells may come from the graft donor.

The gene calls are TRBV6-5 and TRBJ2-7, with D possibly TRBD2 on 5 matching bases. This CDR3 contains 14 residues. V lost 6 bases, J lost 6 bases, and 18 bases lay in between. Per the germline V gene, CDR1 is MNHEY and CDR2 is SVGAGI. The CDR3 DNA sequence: TGTGCCAGCAGCTCCGGGATTCAATCGTCCGAGCAGTACTTC. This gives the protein CASSSGIQSSEQYF.

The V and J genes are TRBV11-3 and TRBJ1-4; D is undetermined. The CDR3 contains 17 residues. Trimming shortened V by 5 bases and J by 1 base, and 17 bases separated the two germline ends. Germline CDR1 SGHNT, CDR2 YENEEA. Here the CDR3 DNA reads TGTGCCAGCAGCACATACGACACCGGAGTAACTAATGAAAAACTGTTTTTT. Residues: CASSTYDTGVTNEKLFF.

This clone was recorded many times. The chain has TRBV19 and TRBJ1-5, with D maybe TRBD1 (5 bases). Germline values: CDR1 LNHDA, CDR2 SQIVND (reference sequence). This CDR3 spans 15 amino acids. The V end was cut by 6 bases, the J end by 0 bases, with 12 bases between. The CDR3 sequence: CASRADGGSNQPQHF. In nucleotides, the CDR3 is TGTGCCAGTAGGGCGGATGGGGGTAGCAATCAGCCCCAGCATTTT.

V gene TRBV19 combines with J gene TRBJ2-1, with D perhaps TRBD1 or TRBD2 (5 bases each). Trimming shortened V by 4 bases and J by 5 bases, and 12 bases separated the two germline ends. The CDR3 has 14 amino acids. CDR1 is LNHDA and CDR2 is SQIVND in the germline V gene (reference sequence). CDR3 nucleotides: TGTGCCAGTAGTACCGGGACGAGTAACAATGAGCAGTTCTTC. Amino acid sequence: CASSTGTSNNEQFF.

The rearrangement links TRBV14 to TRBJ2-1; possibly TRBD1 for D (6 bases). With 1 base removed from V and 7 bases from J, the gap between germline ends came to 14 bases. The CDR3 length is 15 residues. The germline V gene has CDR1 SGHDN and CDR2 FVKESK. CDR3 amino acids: CASSQGLGAQNEQFF. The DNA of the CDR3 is TGTGCCAGCAGCCAAGGGCTGGGGGCGCAAAATGAGCAGTTCTTC.

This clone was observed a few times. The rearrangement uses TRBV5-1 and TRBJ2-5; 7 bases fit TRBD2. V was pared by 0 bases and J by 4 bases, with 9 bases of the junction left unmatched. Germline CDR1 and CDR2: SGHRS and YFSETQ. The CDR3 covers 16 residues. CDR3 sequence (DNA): TGCGCCAGCAGCTTGGAAAGCGGGGCATTCGGAGAGACCCAGTACTTC. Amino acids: CASSLESGAFGETQYF.

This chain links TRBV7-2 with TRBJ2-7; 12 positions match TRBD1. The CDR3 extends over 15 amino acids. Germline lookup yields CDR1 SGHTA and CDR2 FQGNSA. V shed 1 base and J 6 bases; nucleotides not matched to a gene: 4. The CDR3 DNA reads TGTGCCAGCAGCTTAGGGGACAGGGGGCATGGCGAGCAGTACTTC. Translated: CASSLGDRGHGEQYF.

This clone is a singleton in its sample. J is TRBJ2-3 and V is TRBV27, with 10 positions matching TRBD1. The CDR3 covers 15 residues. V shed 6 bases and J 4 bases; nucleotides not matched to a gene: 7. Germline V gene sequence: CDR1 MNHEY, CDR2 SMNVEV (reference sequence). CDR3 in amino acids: CASSTIGQGADTQYF. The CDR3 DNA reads TGTGCCAGCAGCACCATTGGACAGGGGGCAGATACGCAGTATTTT.

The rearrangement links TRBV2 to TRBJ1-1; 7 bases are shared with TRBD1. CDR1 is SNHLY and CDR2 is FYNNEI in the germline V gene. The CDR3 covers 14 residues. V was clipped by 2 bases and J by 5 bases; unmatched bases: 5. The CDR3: CASSEPQGGTEAFF. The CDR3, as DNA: TGTGCCAGCAGTGAACCGCAGGGGGGGACTGAAGCTTTCTTT.

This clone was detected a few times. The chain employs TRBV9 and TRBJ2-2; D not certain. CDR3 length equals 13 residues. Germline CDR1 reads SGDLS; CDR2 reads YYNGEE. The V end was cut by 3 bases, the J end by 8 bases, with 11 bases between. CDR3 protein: CASSGHSGGELFF. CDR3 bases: TGTGCCAGCAGCGGACACTCCGGTGGGGAGCTGTTTTTT.

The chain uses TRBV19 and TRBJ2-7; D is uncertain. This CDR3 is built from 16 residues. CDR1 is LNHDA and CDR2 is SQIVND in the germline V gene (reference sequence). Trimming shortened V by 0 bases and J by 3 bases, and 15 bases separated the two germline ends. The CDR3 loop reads CASSIEKTWKVYEQYF. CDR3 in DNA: TGTGCCAGTAGTATAGAGAAGACTTGGAAGGTCTACGAGCAGTACTTC.

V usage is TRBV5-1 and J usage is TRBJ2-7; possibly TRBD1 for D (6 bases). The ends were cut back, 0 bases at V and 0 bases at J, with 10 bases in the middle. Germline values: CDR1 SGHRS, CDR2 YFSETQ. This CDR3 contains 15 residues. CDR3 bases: TGCGCCAGCAGCTTGGAACTAGGGGGCTCCTACGAGCAGTACTTC. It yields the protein CASSLELGGSYEQYF.

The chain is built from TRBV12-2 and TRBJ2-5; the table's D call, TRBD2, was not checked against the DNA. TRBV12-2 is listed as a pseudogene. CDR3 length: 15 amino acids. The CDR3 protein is CASRVEGDRKETQYF. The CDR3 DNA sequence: TGTGCAAGTCGGGTCGAGGGAGATCGTAAAGAGACCCAGTACTTC.

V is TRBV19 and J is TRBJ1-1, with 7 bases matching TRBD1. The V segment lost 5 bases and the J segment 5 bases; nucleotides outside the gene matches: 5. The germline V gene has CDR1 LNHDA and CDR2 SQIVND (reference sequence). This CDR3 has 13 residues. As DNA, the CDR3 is TGTGCCAGTAGTGACAGGGTGGAAACTGAAGCTTTCTTT. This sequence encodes CASSDRVETEAFF. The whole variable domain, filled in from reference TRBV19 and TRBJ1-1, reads DGGITQSPKYLFRKEGQNVTLSCEQNLNHDAMYWYRQDPGQGLRLIYYSQIVNDFQKGDIAEGYSVSREKKESFPLTVTSAQKNPTAFYLCASSDRVETEAFFGQGTRLTVV.

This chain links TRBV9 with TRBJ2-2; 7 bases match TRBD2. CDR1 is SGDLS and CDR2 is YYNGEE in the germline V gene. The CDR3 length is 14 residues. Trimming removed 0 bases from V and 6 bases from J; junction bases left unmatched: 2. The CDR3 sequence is CASSVVTSAGELFF. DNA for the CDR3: TGTGCCAGCAGCGTAGTTACTAGCGCCGGGGAGCTGTTTTTT. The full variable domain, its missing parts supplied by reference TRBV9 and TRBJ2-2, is DSGVTQTPKHLITATGQRVTLRCSPRSGDLSVYWYQQSLDQGLQFLIQYYNGEERAKGNILERFSAQQFPDLHSELNLSSLELGDSALYFCASSVVTSAGELFFGEGSRLTVL.

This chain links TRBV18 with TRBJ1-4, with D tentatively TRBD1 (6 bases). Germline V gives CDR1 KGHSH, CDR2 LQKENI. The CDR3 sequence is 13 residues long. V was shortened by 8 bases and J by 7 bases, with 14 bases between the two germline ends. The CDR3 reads CASQRDTSEKLFF. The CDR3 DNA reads TGTGCCAGCCAAAGGGACACCAGTGAAAAACTGTTTTTT.

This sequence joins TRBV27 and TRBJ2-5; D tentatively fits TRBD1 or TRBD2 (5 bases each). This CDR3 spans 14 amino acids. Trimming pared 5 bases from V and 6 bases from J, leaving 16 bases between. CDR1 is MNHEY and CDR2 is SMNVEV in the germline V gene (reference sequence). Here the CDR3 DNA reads TGTGCCAGCAGTCCCCCAGGGACGATTAAGACCCAGTACTTC. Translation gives CASSPPGTIKTQYF.

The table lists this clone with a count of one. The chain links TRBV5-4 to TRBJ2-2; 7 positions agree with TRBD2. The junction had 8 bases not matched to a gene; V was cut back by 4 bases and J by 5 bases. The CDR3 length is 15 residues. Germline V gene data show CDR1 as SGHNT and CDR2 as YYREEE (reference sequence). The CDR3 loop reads CASSPRSGGTGELFF. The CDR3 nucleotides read TGTGCCAGCAGCCCTCGTTCCGGGGGGACCGGGGAGCTGTTTTTT.

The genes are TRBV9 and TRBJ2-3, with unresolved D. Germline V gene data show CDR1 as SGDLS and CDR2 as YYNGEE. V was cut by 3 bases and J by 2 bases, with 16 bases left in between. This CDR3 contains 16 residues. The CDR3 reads CASSALPLMDTDTQYF. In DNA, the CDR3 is TGTGCCAGCAGCGCATTACCCCTCATGGACACAGATACGCAGTATTTT.

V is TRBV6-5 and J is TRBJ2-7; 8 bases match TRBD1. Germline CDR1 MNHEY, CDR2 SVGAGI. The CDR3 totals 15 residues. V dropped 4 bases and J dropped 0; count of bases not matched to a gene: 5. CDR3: CASSSRTGLSYEQYF. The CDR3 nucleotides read TGTGCCAGCAGTTCCCGGACAGGGCTCTCCTACGAGCAGTACTTC.

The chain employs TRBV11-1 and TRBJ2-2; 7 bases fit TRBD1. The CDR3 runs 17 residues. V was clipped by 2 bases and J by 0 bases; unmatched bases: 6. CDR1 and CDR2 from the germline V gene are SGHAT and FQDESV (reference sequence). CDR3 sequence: CASSLRRQGANTGELFF. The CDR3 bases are TGTGCCAGCAGCTTAAGGCGGCAGGGGGCGAACACCGGGGAGCTGTTTTTT.

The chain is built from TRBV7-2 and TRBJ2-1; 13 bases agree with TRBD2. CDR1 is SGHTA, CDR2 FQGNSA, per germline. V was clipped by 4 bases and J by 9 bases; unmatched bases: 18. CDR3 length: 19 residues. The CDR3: CASSSPGPRGLAGIIEQFF. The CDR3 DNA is TGTGCCAGCAGCTCTCCGGGACCCAGGGGACTAGCGGGAATTATTGAGCAGTTCTTC.

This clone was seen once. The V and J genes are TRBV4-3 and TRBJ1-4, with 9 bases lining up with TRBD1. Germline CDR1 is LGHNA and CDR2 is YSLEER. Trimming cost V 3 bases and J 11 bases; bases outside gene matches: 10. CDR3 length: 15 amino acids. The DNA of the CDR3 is TGCGCCAGCAGCCAGGACAGGGGCGCCCCGGGGAAACTGTTTTTT. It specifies CASSQDRGAPGKLFF.

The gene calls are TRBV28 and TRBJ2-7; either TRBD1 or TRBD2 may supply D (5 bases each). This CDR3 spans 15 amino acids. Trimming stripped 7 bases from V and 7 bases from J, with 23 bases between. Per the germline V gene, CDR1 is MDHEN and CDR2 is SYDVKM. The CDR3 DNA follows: TGTGCCAGCACGTCCGCCGGGATAGAAGAGGGGGAGCAGTACTTC. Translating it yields CASTSAGIEEGEQYF.

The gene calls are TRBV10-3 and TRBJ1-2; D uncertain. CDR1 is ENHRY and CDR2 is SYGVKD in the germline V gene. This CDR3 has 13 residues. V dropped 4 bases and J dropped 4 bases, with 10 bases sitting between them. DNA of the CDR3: TGTGCCATCAGTGTTGACCCGGGCTATGGCTACACCTTC. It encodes CAISVDPGYGYTF.

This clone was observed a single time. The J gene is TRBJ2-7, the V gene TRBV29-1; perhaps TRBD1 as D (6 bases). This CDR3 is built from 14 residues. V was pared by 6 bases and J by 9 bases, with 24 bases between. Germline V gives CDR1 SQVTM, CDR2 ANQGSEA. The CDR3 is CSVGATGAGAWQYF. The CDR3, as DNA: TGCAGCGTAGGGGCGACAGGAGCCGGGGCGTGGCAGTACTTC.

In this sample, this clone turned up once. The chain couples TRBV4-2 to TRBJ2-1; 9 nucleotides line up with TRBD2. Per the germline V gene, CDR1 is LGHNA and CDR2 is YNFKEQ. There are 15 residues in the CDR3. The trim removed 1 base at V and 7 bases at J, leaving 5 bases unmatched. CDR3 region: CASSQASGIRNEQFF. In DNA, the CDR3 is TGTGCCAGCAGCCAAGCTAGCGGGATAAGGAATGAGCAGTTCTTC.

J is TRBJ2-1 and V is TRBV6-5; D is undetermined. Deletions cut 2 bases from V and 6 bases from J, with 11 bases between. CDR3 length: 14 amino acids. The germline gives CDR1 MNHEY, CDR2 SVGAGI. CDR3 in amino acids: CASSYPGRRNEQFF. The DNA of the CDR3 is TGTGCCAGCAGTTACCCAGGACGCCGCAATGAGCAGTTCTTC.

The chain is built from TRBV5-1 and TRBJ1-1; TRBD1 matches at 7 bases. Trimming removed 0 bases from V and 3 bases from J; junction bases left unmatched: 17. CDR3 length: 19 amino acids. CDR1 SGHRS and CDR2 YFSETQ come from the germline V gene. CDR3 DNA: TGCGCCAGCAGCTTGGTAAGAGGGGGCTACGCCCCAAAGGACACTGAAGCTTTCTTT. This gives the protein CASSLVRGGYAPKDTEAFF.